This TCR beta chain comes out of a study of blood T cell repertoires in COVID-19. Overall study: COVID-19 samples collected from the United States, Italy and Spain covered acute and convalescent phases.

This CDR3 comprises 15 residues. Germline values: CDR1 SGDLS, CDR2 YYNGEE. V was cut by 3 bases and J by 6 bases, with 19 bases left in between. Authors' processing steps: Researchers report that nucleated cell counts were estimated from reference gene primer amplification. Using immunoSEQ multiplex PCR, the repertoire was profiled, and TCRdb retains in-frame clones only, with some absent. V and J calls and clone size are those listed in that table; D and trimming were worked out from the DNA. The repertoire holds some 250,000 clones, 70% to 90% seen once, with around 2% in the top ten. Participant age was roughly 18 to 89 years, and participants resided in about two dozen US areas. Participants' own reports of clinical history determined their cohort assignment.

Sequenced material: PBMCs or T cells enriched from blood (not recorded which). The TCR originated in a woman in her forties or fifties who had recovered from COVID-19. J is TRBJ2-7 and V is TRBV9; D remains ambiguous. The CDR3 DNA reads TGTGCCAGCAGCGCGGCCGGGTCACCCTCGGCCGAGCAGTACTTC. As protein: CASSAAGSPSAEQYF.